This entry lists 15 T cell receptor beta chains sequenced from one sample in a study of blood T cell repertoires in COVID-19. Some clones are missing from TCRdb's copy, which holds only in-frame ones; the method was immunoSEQ multiplex PCR. This table holds about 200,000 clones, roughly 88% found once. Sequenced sample: peripheral blood. The receptor source for this set is a man aged 50-59 years with COVID-19, enrolled during active disease.

CDR3 in DNA: TGTGCCAGCAGTCCCGGACAGGGGAGAGGGGAGCAGTACTTC. Translated: CASSPGQGRGEQYF. The V and J genes are TRBV28 and TRBJ2-7; 9 nucleotides align to TRBD1. Germline V gives CDR1 MDHEN, CDR2 SYDVKM. V dropped 5 bases and J dropped 7; count of bases not matched to a gene: 9. This CDR3 has 14 amino acids.

The V and J genes are TRBV2 and TRBJ2-7; D is unclear. Germline V gene data show CDR1 as SNHLY and CDR2 as FYNNEI. The V end was cut by 7 bases, the J end by 3 bases, with 19 bases between. This CDR3 comprises 15 residues. CDR3 bases: TGTGCCAGCAAAGGAGAGCCGATACCTAGCTACGAGCAGTACTTC. It yields the protein CASKGEPIPSYEQYF.

The chain joins TRBV5-8 to TRBJ2-3; TRBD2 agrees at 11 bases. The CDR3 covers 16 residues. V was pared by 4 bases and J by 2 bases, with 6 bases of the junction left unmatched. Germline V gene data show CDR1 as SGHTS and CDR2 as YDEGEE. The CDR3 DNA is TGTGCCAGCAGCCTGGGGACTAGCGGTACCACAGATACGCAGTATTTT. Its translation: CASSLGTSGTTDTQYF.

This chain links TRBV7-3 with TRBJ2-4; 7 bases fit TRBD2. This CDR3 has 13 residues. The ends lost 4 bases at V and 7 bases at J; junction bases unmatched: 4. Germline loops: CDR1 SGHTA, CDR2 FQGTGA. The CDR3 sequence is CASSYGLDNIQYF. The CDR3 DNA is TGTGCCAGCAGCTACGGACTAGATAACATTCAGTACTTC.

The chain recombines TRBV5-8 with TRBJ1-1, with D possibly being TRBD1 (5 bases). V was cut by 7 bases and J by 6 bases, with 25 bases left in between. This CDR3 is 16 amino acids long. Per the germline V gene, CDR1 is SGHTS and CDR2 is YDEGEE. CDR3 region: CASPRSGLTLLSEAFF. CDR3 nucleotides: TGTGCCAGCCCGAGGTCGGGACTGACTCTTCTTTCTGAAGCTTTCTTT.

The chain employs TRBV14 and TRBJ2-1; TRBD2 matches at 9 bases. CDR3 size: 17 residues. CDR1 is SGHDN and CDR2 is FVKESK in the germline V gene. V trimming: 0 bases; J trimming: 3 bases; junction bases outside the gene matches: 6. CDR3 sequence (DNA): TGTGCCAGCAGCCAAGATCAGCGACTAGCGGTCTACAATGAGCAGTTCTTC. It codes for CASSQDQRLAVYNEQFF.

This chain connects TRBV6-2 or TRBV6-3 to TRBJ2-1; 9 nucleotides match TRBD1. The CDR3 is 15 residues long. In germline, CDR1 is MNHEY, CDR2 SVGEGT. The J segment lost 0 bases and the V segment lost 6 bases, leaving 3 bases of the junction unmatched. CDR3 region: CASSIQGASYNEQFF. CDR3 bases: TGTGCCAGCAGCATACAGGGGGCCTCCTACAATGAGCAGTTCTTC.

The chain couples TRBV5-4 to TRBJ2-3; D might be TRBD2 (6 bases). Trimming left V 3 bases short and J 0 bases short, with 11 bases between. CDR1 is SGHNT, CDR2 YYREEE, per germline (reference sequence). This CDR3 spans 15 amino acids. The CDR3 DNA sequence: TGTGCCAGCAGCTCCGCCAGCGGGAGCACAGATACGCAGTATTTT. It encodes CASSSASGSTDTQYF.

The chain combines TRBV5-1 with TRBJ2-1; 7 nucleotides match TRBD1. The CDR3 spans 15 residues. The V gene end was trimmed by 0 bases and the J gene end by 4 bases; junction bases not matched to a gene: 4. From germline, CDR1 is SGHRS and CDR2 YFSETQ. The CDR3 DNA reads as TGCGCCAGCAGCTTGGAGGGACAGCCTTACAATGAGCAGTTCTTC. Translation gives CASSLEGQPYNEQFF.

This clone was seen only once. The gene calls are TRBV27 and TRBJ1-2; D is possibly TRBD1 (6 bases). The CDR3 length is 15 residues. V lost 4 bases, J lost 3 bases, and 15 bases lay in between. CDR1 is MNHEY, CDR2 SMNVEV, per germline (reference sequence). In DNA, the CDR3 is TGTGCCAGCAGTTCGAGGGGGGGGCCTTACTATGGCTACACCTTC. Amino acids: CASSSRGGPYYGYTF.

The chain carries TRBV2 and TRBJ1-5; tentatively, D is TRBD1 (5 bases). The ends were cut back, 3 bases at V and 5 bases at J, with 11 bases in the middle. Looked up from germline, CDR1 is SNHLY and CDR2 is FYNNEI. The CDR3 covers 14 residues. CDR3 residues: CASSDTGRDQPQHF. The CDR3 nucleotides are TGTGCCAGCAGTGACACAGGCCGTGATCAGCCCCAGCATTTT.

V usage is TRBV11-3 and J usage is TRBJ2-5; D might be TRBD2 (6 bases). The CDR3 runs to 15 residues. V was pared by 5 bases and J by 2 bases, with 15 bases between. CDR1 is SGHNT and CDR2 is YENEEA in the germline V gene. The CDR3 nucleotides read TGTGCCAGCAGCCCTCGGGAGAAAGTACAAGAGACCCAGTACTTC. This sequence encodes CASSPREKVQETQYF.

The J gene is TRBJ1-5, the V gene TRBV30; D ambiguous. The CDR3 runs 13 residues. The germline V gene has CDR1 GTSNPN and CDR2 SVGIG (reference sequence). V was clipped by 2 bases and J by 0 bases, with 5 bases between them. CDR3 bases: TGTGCCTGGAGTTACATTAGCAATCAGCCCCAGCATTTT. Translated, it gives CAWSYISNQPQHF.

This rearrangement joins TRBV5-6 to TRBJ1-2; 8 positions agree with TRBD1. The length of the CDR3 is 17 residues. The V gene's germline CDR1 is SGHDT and CDR2 YYEEEE. V shed 4 bases and J 4 bases; nucleotides not matched to a gene: 15. CDR3 region: CASSPVLGQGIIYGYTF. The CDR3 DNA reads TGTGCCAGCAGCCCAGTTCTCGGACAGGGCATTATCTATGGCTACACCTTC. The full variable domain, completed using reference TRBV5-6 and TRBJ1-2, is DAGVTQSPTHLIKTRGQQVTLRCSPKSGHDTVSWYQQALGQGPQFIFQYYEEEERQRGNFPDRFSGHQFPNYSSELNVNALLLGDSALYLCASSPVLGQGIIYGYTFGSGTRLTVV.

The chain links TRBV24-1 to TRBJ2-1, with 7 bases fitting TRBD2. Trimming took 5 bases from V and 0 from J; bases not matched to a gene: 3. Germline values: CDR1 KGHDR, CDR2 SFDVKD. This CDR3 has 15 amino acids. This CDR3 reads CATSVGGSSYNEQFF. The DNA for the CDR3 is TGTGCCACCAGTGTGGGGGGGAGCTCCTACAATGAGCAGTTCTTC.